What follows are 27 T cell receptor beta chains derived from one specimen sequenced in a study of blood T cell repertoires in COVID-19. TCRdb keeps only in-frame clones here, not all; method: immunoSEQ multiplex PCR. The profile covers 100,000 or so clones, with about 85% appearing a single time and approximately 2% taken by the ten largest. The specimen sequenced was peripheral blood. The receptors were gathered from a woman in her seventies with active or convalescent COVID-19.

The J gene is TRBJ2-3, the V gene TRBV6-2 or TRBV6-3, with TRBD1 matching over 8 bases. Germline V gives CDR1 MNHEY, CDR2 SVGEGT. With V trimmed by 5 bases and J by 5 bases, 12 bases remained unmatched. The CDR3 length is 16 residues. The CDR3 sequence is CASSRVQGARGDTQYF. For the CDR3, the DNA is TGTGCCAGCAGTCGAGTCCAGGGGGCGCGGGGAGATACGCAGTATTTT.

The chain links TRBV28 to TRBJ1-3; unclear D gene. Between the trimmed V and J ends, which lost 8 bases and 1 base, there was a span of 12 bases. This CDR3 is built from 14 residues. Germline CDR1 and CDR2: MDHEN and SYDVKM. CDR3 sequence: CASSSGGSGNTIYF. The CDR3 DNA follows: TGTGCCAGCTCGTCGGGTGGATCTGGAAACACCATATATTTT. Full variable domain (remainder filled in from reference TRBV28 and TRBJ1-3): DVKVTQSSRYLVKRTGEKVFLECVQDMDHENMFWYRQDPGLGLRLIYFSYDVKMKEKGDIPEGYSVSREKKERFSLILESASTNQTSMYLCASSSGGSGNTIYFGEGSWLTVV.

V gene TRBV7-9 combines with J gene TRBJ1-2, with D possibly matching TRBD1 (6 bases). V shed 4 bases and J shed 2 bases, with 23 bases lying between them. The CDR3 loop spans 18 amino acids. CDR1 and CDR2 from the germline V gene are SEHNR and FQNEAQ (reference sequence). The CDR3 reads CASSSHRRTENLNYGYTF. In DNA form, the CDR3 reads TGTGCCAGCAGCTCACATCGACGGACAGAAAACCTAAACTATGGCTACACCTTC.

The CDR3 spells CASSQASLLTSGGIYTGELFF. CDR3 DNA sequence: TGTGCCAGCAGCCAAGCTTCCCTCCTGACTAGCGGGGGAATATACACCGGGGAGCTGTTTTTT. The gene calls are TRBV4-2 and TRBJ2-2; 12 nucleotides match TRBD2. The CDR3 length is 21 residues. Trimming cost V 1 base and J 3 bases; bases outside gene matches: 15. Germline CDR1 LGHNA, CDR2 YNFKEQ.

V and J are TRBV9 and TRBJ2-1; 9 bases line up with TRBD2. CDR3 length: 15 residues. After removal of 2 bases from V and 3 bases from J, the junction contained 3 bases not matched to a gene. Germline V gene data show CDR1 as SGDLS and CDR2 as YYNGEE. In DNA, the CDR3 is TGTGCCAGCAGCGTCCTAGCGGGAAACTACAATGAGCAGTTCTTC. Translated: CASSVLAGNYNEQFF.

This clone has a handful of counts. The chain employs TRBV11-3 and TRBJ1-3, with a weak D call TRBD1 (6 bases). V lost 5 bases and J 0 bases, leaving 11 bases between the germline ends. Germline V CDR1 and CDR2: SGHNT, YENEEA. The CDR3 loop spans 15 amino acids. In DNA, the CDR3 is TGTGCCAGCAGCCTCCGGGGACACTCTGGAAACACCATATATTTT. This sequence encodes CASSLRGHSGNTIYF.

The chain has TRBV28 and TRBJ2-5; 11 bases line up with TRBD2. This CDR3 is built from 16 residues. The V gene end was trimmed by 4 bases and the J gene end by 0 bases; junction bases not matched to a gene: 4. CDR1 MDHEN and CDR2 SYDVKM come from the germline V gene. The CDR3 loop reads CASSSGTSGYQETQYF. The DNA for the CDR3 is TGTGCCAGCAGTTCCGGGACTAGCGGCTACCAAGAGACCCAGTACTTC. The full variable domain, with the rest looked up from reference TRBV28 and TRBJ2-5, is DVKVTQSSRYLVKRTGEKVFLECVQDMDHENMFWYRQDPGLGLRLIYFSYDVKMKEKGDIPEGYSVSREKKERFSLILESASTNQTSMYLCASSSGTSGYQETQYFGPGTRLLVL.

V and J are TRBV12-3 or TRBV12-4 and TRBJ1-5, with TRBD1 as a possible D gene (5 bases). The CDR3 has 13 residues. The germline V and J ends were trimmed by 3 bases and 7 bases, with 10 bases remaining between them. In nucleotides, the CDR3 is TGTGCCAGCAGTTTTTTCGGGGGGCAGCCCCAGCATTTT. It specifies CASSFFGGQPQHF.

The chain is built from TRBV7-9 and TRBJ1-4; maybe TRBD1 (5 bases). V was trimmed by 0 bases and J by 6 bases, leaving 11 bases between them. Germline V gene data show CDR1 as SEHNR and CDR2 as FQNEAQ (reference sequence). The CDR3 contains 15 residues. The CDR3 protein is CASSLAGGSDEKLFF. CDR3 in DNA: TGTGCCAGCAGCTTAGCGGGGGGTTCTGATGAAAAACTGTTTTTT.

The chain couples TRBV20-1 to TRBJ2-1, with a tentative D call TRBD1 (6 bases). The CDR3 totals 11 residues. From germline, CDR1 is DFQATT and CDR2 SNEGSKA (reference sequence). Trimming removed 3 bases from V and 9 bases from J, with 9 bases in between. The CDR3 DNA follows: TGCAGTGCTAGGAACAGGGCTGAGCAGTTCTTC. Translating it yields CSARNRAEQFF.

This clone was seen a few times. V and J are TRBV6-2 or TRBV6-3 and TRBJ1-6; TRBD1 agrees at 8 bases. The CDR3 has 16 residues. Germline loops: CDR1 MNHEY, CDR2 SVGEGT. J gave up 0 bases and V 5 bases, and 3 bases lay outside the gene matches. The CDR3 sequence is CASSPDRASYNSPLHF. As DNA, the CDR3 is TGTGCCAGCAGTCCGGACAGGGCCTCCTATAATTCACCCCTCCACTTT.

J is TRBJ1-2 and V is TRBV7-9; D is undetermined. Germline CDR1 is SEHNR and CDR2 is FQNEAQ (reference sequence). Trimming took 4 bases from V and 4 from J, leaving 10 bases between them. The CDR3 extends over 13 amino acids. The CDR3 DNA reads as TGTGCCAGCAGCTCCTTTTCCGGCTATGGCTACACCTTC. This gives the protein CASSSFSGYGYTF.

This chain links TRBV18 with TRBJ2-5, with 7 bases identical to TRBD1. Germline V lookup: CDR1 KGHSH, CDR2 LQKENI. The V segment lost 0 bases and the J segment 4 bases; nucleotides outside the gene matches: 2. This CDR3 spans 14 amino acids. CDR3 DNA: TGTGCCAGCTCACCACCGCACAGGGGAGAGACCCAGTACTTC. As protein: CASSPPHRGETQYF. Filled out from reference TRBV18 and TRBJ2-5, the complete variable domain reads NAGVMQNPRHLVRRRGQEARLRCSPMKGHSHVYWYRQLPEEGLKFMVYLQKENIIDESGMPKERFSAEFPKEGPSILRIQQVVRGDSAAYFCASSPPHRGETQYFGPGTRLLVL.

This clone was seen a single time. This sequence joins TRBV3-1 (or the pseudogene TRBV3-2) and TRBJ1-1, with unresolved D. V gave up 5 bases and J gave up 4 bases, with 20 bases separating them. Germline lookup yields CDR1 LGHDT and CDR2 YNNKEL (reference sequence). The CDR3 covers 16 residues. The CDR3 reads CASSSDGRFGGTEAFF. In nucleotides, the CDR3 is TGTGCCAGCAGCTCAGACGGTAGGTTCGGAGGCACTGAAGCTTTCTTT.

The rearrangement uses TRBV28 and TRBJ1-4; D may be TRBD1 (5 bases). Germline V gives CDR1 MDHEN, CDR2 SYDVKM. Trimming pared 7 bases from V and 8 bases from J, leaving 20 bases between. The CDR3 extends over 15 amino acids. The CDR3 spells CASKPAGEMREKLFF. The CDR3 nucleotides are TGTGCCAGCAAACCCGCGGGGGAGATGAGGGAAAAACTGTTTTTT.

This chain links TRBV30 with TRBJ2-4; D is possibly TRBD1 (6 bases). The CDR3 sequence is 14 residues long. Trimming removed 0 bases at V and 6 bases at J, with 12 bases between. Germline-derived CDR1 and CDR2 are GTSNPN and SVGIG (reference sequence). The CDR3 DNA reads as TGTGCCTGGAGTGTTCCGGAACAGGGAAACATTCAGTACTTC. It is translated as CAWSVPEQGNIQYF.

This chain joins TRBV9 and TRBJ2-3; 10 bases are a match to TRBD2. Germline-derived CDR1 and CDR2 are SGDLS and YYNGEE. The CDR3 contains 17 residues. With V trimmed by 0 bases and J by 5 bases, 9 bases remained unmatched. The CDR3 nucleotides are TGTGCCAGCAGCGTAGGAGTAACTAGCGGGACATTAGATACGCAGTATTTT. Translation: CASSVGVTSGTLDTQYF.

This rearrangement joins TRBV5-8 to TRBJ1-1; the D gene is possibly TRBD1 (5 bases). CDR1 and CDR2 from the germline V gene are SGHTS and YDEGEE. Between the trimmed V and J ends, which lost 3 bases and 10 bases, there was a span of 13 bases. The CDR3 contains 12 residues. CDR3 coding DNA: TGTGCCAGCAGCTGGCGGAGGGGTGGAGCTTTCTTT. This gives the protein CASSWRRGGAFF.

The chain has TRBV2 and TRBJ1-6; 8 bases match TRBD1. CDR3 length: 14 residues. The germline CDR1 and CDR2 sequences are SNHLY and FYNNEI. V lost 6 bases, J lost 8 bases, and 6 bases stayed unmatched. The CDR3: CASRWTGRDSPLHF. CDR3 nucleotides: TGTGCCAGCAGGTGGACAGGGCGGGATTCACCCCTCCACTTT.

The CDR3 DNA follows: TGTGCCAGCAGCTTAGATTCCGGGACAGGGCCCTATGGCTACACCTTC. Translated: CASSLDSGTGPYGYTF. The chain couples TRBV11-2 to TRBJ1-2; 9 bases agree with TRBD1. Germline V gene data show CDR1 as SGHAT and CDR2 as FQNNGV. With V trimmed by 0 bases and J by 4 bases, 6 bases remained unmatched. The CDR3 is 16 residues long.

J is TRBJ1-5 and V is TRBV2; TRBD1 aligns across 8 bases. V dropped 6 bases and J dropped 2; count of bases not matched to a gene: 0. This CDR3 has 13 amino acids. The germline CDR1 and CDR2 sequences are SNHLY and FYNNEI. This CDR3 is CASRTGGNQPQHF. In DNA form, the CDR3 reads TGTGCCAGCAGGACAGGGGGCAATCAGCCCCAGCATTTT. Full variable domain (missing parts from reference TRBV2 and TRBJ1-5): EPEVTQTPSHQVTQMGQEVILRCVPISNHLYFYWYRQILGQKVEFLVSFYNNEISEKSEIFDDQFSVERPDGSNFTLKIRSTKLEDSAMYFCASRTGGNQPQHFGDGTRLSIL.

The rearrangement uses TRBV7-9 and TRBJ2-5; D possibly corresponds to TRBD1 (6 bases). Trimming took off 6 bases at V and 4 bases at J, with 12 bases between the two ends. CDR3 size: 13 residues. Germline CDR1 and CDR2: SEHNR and FQNEAQ (reference sequence). The CDR3 DNA sequence: TGTGCCAGCAGTCCACAGGGTTTAGAGACCCAGTACTTC. Translation gives CASSPQGLETQYF.

The J gene is TRBJ2-7, the V gene TRBV25-1, with D maybe TRBD1 (6 bases). V was cut by 5 bases and J by 6 bases, with 14 bases left in between. CDR1 and CDR2 from the germline V gene are MGHDK and SYGVNS. The CDR3 consists of 13 residues. In nucleotides, the CDR3 is TGTGCCAGCAGTCTGACCCGAGGGGGCGAGCAGTACTTC. This encodes CASSLTRGGEQYF.

V and J are TRBV12-3 or TRBV12-4 and TRBJ1-6; D gene ambiguous. The V and J ends lost 6 bases and 10 bases respectively, with 10 bases between them. The CDR3 sequence is 12 residues long. CDR3 loop: CASSREGSPLHF. As DNA, the CDR3 is TGTGCCAGCAGCCGAGAGGGCTCACCCCTCCACTTT.

This rearrangement joins TRBV5-1 to TRBJ2-3; D is unclear. The CDR3 spans 16 residues. Between the trimmed V and J ends, which lost 1 base and 0 bases, there was a span of 12 bases. The V gene's germline CDR1 is SGHRS and CDR2 YFSETQ. For the CDR3, the DNA is TGCGCCAGCAGCTTGCTATCCATTACTAGCACAGATACGCAGTATTTT. Its translation: CASSLLSITSTDTQYF.

The chain employs TRBV5-1 and TRBJ2-7; possible D gene TRBD1, 6 bases. Germline-derived CDR1 and CDR2 are SGHRS and YFSETQ. The CDR3 runs 15 residues. The germline V and J ends were trimmed by 4 bases and 3 bases, with 17 bases remaining between them. CDR3 nucleotide sequence: TGCGCCAGCAGCCTTTCACAGGGATTTGTCTACGAGCAGTACTTC. Protein product: CASSLSQGFVYEQYF.

The V and J genes are TRBV5-1 and TRBJ1-3; no clear D. Looked up from germline, CDR1 is SGHRS and CDR2 is YFSETQ. V lost 0 bases and J 7 bases, leaving 5 bases between the germline ends. CDR3 size: 12 residues. CDR3 nucleotides: TGCGCCAGCAGCTTGGATCGGAACACCATATATTTT. It specifies CASSLDRNTIYF.